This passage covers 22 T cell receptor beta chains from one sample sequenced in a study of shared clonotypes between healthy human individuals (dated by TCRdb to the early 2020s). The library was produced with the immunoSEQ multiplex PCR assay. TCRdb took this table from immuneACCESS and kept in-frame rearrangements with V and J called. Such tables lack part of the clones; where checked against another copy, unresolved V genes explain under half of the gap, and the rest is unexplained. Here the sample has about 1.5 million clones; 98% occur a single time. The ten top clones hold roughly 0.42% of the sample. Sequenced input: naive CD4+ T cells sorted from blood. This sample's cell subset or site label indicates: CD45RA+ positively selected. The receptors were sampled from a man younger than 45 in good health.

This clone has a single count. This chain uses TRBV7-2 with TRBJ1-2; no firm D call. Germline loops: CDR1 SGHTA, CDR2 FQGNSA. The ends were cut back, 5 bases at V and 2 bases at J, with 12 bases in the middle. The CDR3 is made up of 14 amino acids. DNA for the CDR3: TGTGCCAGCAGCCAGACGGTCCTAAACTATGGCTACACCTTC. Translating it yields CASSQTVLNYGYTF.

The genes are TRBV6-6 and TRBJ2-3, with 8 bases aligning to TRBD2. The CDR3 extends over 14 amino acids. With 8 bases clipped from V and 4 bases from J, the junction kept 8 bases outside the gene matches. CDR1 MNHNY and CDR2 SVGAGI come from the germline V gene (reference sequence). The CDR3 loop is CASENGRGADTQYF. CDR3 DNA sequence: TGTGCCAGCGAAAACGGGAGGGGCGCAGATACGCAGTATTTT.

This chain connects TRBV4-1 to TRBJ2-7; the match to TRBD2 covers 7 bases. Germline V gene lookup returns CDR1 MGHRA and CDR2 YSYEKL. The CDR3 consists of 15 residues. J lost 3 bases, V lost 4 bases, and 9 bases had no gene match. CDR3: CASSPSTGTNYEQYF. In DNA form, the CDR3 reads TGCGCCAGCAGCCCTAGTACCGGGACTAACTACGAGCAGTACTTC.

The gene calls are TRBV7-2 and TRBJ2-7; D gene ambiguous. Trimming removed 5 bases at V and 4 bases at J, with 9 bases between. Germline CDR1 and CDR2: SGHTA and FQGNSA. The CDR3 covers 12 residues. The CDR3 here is CASSVKVYEQYF. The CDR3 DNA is TGTGCCAGCAGCGTTAAGGTTTACGAGCAGTACTTC. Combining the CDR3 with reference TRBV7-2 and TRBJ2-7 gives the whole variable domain GAGVSQSPSNKVTEKGKDVELRCDPISGHTALYWYRQSLGQGLEFLIYFQGNSAPDKSGLPSDRFSAERTGGSVSTLTIQRTQQEDSAVYLCASSVKVYEQYFGPGTRLTVT.

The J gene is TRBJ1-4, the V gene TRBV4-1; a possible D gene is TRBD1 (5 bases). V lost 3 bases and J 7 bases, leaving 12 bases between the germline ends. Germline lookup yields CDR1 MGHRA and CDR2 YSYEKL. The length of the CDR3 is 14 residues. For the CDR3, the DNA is TGCGCCAGCAGCCAGGGCGACAGAACTGAAAAACTGTTTTTT. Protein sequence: CASSQGDRTEKLFF.

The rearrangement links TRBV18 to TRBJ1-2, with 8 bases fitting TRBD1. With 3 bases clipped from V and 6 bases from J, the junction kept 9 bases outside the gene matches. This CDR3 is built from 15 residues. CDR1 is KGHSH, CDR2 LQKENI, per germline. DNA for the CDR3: TGTGCCAGCTCACCGGGGACAGGCTTCGATAATGGCTACACCTTC. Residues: CASSPGTGFDNGYTF. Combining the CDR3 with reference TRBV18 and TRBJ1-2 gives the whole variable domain NAGVMQNPRHLVRRRGQEARLRCSPMKGHSHVYWYRQLPEEGLKFMVYLQKENIIDESGMPKERFSAEFPKEGPSILRIQQVVRGDSAAYFCASSPGTGFDNGYTFGSGTRLTVV.

The CDR3 here is CASSQEVSGRAYNEQFF. The DNA for the CDR3 is TGCGCCAGCAGCCAAGAAGTCTCCGGGAGGGCCTACAATGAGCAGTTCTTC. The rearrangement links TRBV4-3 to TRBJ2-1, with 8 bases that match TRBD2. The V segment lost 0 bases and the J segment 2 bases; nucleotides outside the gene matches: 6. The germline V gene has CDR1 LGHNA and CDR2 YSLEER. The CDR3 loop spans 17 amino acids.

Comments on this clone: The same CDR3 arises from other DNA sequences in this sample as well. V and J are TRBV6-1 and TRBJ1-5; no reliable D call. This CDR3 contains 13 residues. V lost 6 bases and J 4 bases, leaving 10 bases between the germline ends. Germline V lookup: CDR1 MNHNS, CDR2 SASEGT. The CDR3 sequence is CASRGTYNQPQHF. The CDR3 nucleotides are TGTGCCAGCAGGGGCACGTATAATCAGCCCCAGCATTTT.

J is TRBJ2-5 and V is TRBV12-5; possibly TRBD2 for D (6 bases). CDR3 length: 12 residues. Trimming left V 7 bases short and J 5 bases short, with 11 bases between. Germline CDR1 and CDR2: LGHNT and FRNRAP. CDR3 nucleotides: TGTGCTAGTGCCTGGGGGGAGGAGACCCAGTACTTC. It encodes CASAWGEETQYF.

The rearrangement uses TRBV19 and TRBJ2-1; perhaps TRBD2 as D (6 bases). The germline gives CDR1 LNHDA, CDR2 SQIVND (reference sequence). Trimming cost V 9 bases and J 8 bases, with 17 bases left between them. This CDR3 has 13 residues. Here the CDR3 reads CASSRDSEDEQFF. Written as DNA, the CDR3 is TGTGCCAGCTCCAGGGACTCGGAAGATGAGCAGTTCTTC.

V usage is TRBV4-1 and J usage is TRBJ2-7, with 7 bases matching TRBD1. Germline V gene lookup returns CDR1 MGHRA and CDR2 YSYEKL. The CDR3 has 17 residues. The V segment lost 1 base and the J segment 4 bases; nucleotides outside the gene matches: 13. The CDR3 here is CASSQVSIGGETYEQYF. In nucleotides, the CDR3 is TGCGCCAGCAGCCAAGTGTCCATAGGGGGCGAAACATACGAGCAGTACTTC.

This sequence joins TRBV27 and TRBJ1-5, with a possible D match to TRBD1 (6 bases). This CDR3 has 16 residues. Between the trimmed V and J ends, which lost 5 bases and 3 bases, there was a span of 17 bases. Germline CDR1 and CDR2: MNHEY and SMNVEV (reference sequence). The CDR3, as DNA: TGTGCCAGCAGTCTAAGGGGGACAAGCTTCAATCAGCCCCAGCATTTT. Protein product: CASSLRGTSFNQPQHF.

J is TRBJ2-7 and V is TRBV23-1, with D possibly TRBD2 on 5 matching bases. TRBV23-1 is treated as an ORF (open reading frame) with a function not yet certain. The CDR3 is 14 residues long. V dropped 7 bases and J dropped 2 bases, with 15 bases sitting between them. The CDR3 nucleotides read TGCGCCAGCACCTCGGACTCTCCTACCTACGAGCAGTACTTC. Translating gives CASTSDSPTYEQYF.

In DNA form, the CDR3 reads TGCGCCAGCAGCGAGCCGGGGACAGGTAACCACGAGCAGTACTTC. This encodes CASSEPGTGNHEQYF. This chain links TRBV5-1 with TRBJ2-7; 8 bases line up with TRBD1. CDR3 length equals 15 residues. CDR1 and CDR2 from the germline V gene are SGHRS and YFSETQ. V shed 4 bases, J shed 5 bases, and the junction held 11 bases outside the gene matches.

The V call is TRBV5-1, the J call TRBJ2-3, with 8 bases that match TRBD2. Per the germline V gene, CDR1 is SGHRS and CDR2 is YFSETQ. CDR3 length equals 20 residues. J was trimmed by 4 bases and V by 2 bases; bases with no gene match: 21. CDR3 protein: CASSFKGNSGSRGGSDTQYF. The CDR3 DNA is TGCGCCAGCAGCTTTAAGGGGAACAGCGGGAGTAGGGGAGGGTCAGATACGCAGTATTTT.

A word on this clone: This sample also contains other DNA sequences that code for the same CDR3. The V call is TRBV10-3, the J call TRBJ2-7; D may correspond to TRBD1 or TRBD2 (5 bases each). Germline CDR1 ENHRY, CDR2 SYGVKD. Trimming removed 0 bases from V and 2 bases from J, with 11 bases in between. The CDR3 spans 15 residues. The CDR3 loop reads CAISESAGSPYEQYF. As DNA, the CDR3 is TGTGCCATCAGTGAGTCGGCAGGGAGTCCCTACGAGCAGTACTTC.

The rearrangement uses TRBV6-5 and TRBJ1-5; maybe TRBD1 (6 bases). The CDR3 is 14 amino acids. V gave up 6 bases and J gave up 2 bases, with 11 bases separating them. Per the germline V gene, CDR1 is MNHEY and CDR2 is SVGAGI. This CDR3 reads CASREDSGNQPQHF. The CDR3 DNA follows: TGTGCCAGCAGGGAGGACAGTGGCAATCAGCCCCAGCATTTT.

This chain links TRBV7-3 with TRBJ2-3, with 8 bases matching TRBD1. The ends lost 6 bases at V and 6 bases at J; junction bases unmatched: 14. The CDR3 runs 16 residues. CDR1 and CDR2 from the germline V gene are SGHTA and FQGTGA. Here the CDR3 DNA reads TGTGCCAGCAGTCCAGGACAGGGAGGAGGGGCGGATACGCAGTATTTT. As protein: CASSPGQGGGADTQYF.

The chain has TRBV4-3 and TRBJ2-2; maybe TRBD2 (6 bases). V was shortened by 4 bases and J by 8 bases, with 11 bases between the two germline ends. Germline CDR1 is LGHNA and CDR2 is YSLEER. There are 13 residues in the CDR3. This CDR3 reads CASSLGGRGELFF. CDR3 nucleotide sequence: TGCGCCAGCAGCCTGGGGGGAAGAGGGGAGCTGTTTTTT.

CDR3 sequence (DNA): TGTGCCAGCACCTTAGGGGGGCACGGCTATGGCTACACCTTC. The encoded protein is CASTLGGHGYGYTF. The chain is built from TRBV28 and TRBJ1-2, with TRBD1 as a possible D gene (6 bases). Germline loops: CDR1 MDHEN, CDR2 SYDVKM. CDR3 length: 14 residues. V lost 7 bases and J 4 bases, leaving 16 bases between the germline ends.

The CDR3 DNA is TGTGCCAGCAGCCCGACAGGGTTGGGGGAAGCTTTCTTT. Protein: CASSPTGLGEAFF. The chain employs TRBV7-3 and TRBJ1-1; 7 positions match TRBD1. The CDR3 loop spans 13 amino acids. The V segment lost 5 bases and the J segment 8 bases; nucleotides outside the gene matches: 8. Germline CDR1 SGHTA, CDR2 FQGTGA.

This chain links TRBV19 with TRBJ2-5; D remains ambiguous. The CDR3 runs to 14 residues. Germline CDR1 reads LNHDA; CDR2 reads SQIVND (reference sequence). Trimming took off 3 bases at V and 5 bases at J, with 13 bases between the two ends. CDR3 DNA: TGTGCCAGTAGTATGGGATCCGACGGGGAGACCCAGTACTTC. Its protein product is CASSMGSDGETQYF. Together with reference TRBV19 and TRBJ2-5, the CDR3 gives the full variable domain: DGGITQSPKYLFRKEGQNVTLSCEQNLNHDAMYWYRQDPGQGLRLIYYSQIVNDFQKGDIAEGYSVSREKKESFPLTVTSAQKNPTAFYLCASSMGSDGETQYFGPGTRLLVL.